The present T cell receptor (beta chain) was sequenced within a study of regulatory T cells in long-lasting Graves disease. The study's findings and limits: Study was limited to peripheral blood, excluding thyroid tissue.

Regarding time point: newly diagnosed GD, antithyroid drugs for less than 3 months. Generation of the TCR library employed RNA extracted from PBMCs. This clonotype was detected many times. Its antigen is unidentified. Through Arm-PCR of CDR3 regions and iRepertoire HTBI primers, TCR beta libraries were built. MiXCR was run by TCRdb on the multiplex PCR reads, yielding one entry per CDR3 protein. The data contain 540,000 or so distinct CDR3 sequences, approximately 13% of them singletons. CDR1 is SGDLS, CDR2 YYNGEE, per germline. V shed 4 bases and J shed 0 bases, with 11 bases lying between them. This CDR3 spans 14 amino acids. These data were also filed under a second study, of T cells in Graves' hyperthyroidism and ophthalmopathy.

The chain joins TRBV9 to TRBJ2-7, with D possibly TRBD1 on 5 matching bases. The sample was peripheral blood mononuclear cells (PBMCs), taken at new diagnosis, from a patient treated with antithyroid drugs. The source is a man aged 30 to 39 with Graves disease. CDR3 DNA: TGTGCCAGCAGCCCGCGGACAACCTCCTACGAGCAGTACTTC. Its protein is CASSPRTTSYEQYF.